These T cell receptor beta chains were read from a single sample in a study of cytomegalovirus exposure and HLA in healthy donors. TCRdb's copy holds only in-frame clones and misses some; the assay was immunoSEQ multiplex PCR. The sample lists 200,000 to 250,000 clones, 77% occurring once. The sequenced material came from PBMCs. All receptors derive from an older woman in good health and CMV-seropositive. Each CDR3 is given with its conserved first and last residue. Fields, in order: D gene, J gene, V gene, clone size, CDR3 protein, CDR3 DNA. The D gene is left open where the match is weak. Clone size is stated in some rows and not others, as once, few, many or a class when expanded.

TRBD1 TRBJ1-2 TRBV9 NA CASSAKTGDNYGYTF TGTGCCAGCAGCGCCAAGACAGGGGATAACTATGGCTACACCTTC
NA TRBJ1-1 TRBV9 NA CASSVQPGGASTEAFF TGTGCCAGCAGCGTCCAACCCGGAGGGGCGAGCACTGAAGCTTTCTTT
TRBD2 TRBJ2-1 TRBV30 NA CAGRLAGGNEQFF TGTGCCGGGAGACTAGCGGGGGGCAATGAGCAGTTCTTC
NA TRBJ2-5 TRBV6-5 NA CASKQQTSQETQYF TGTGCCAGCAAACAACAGACCAGTCAAGAGACCCAGTACTTC
NA TRBJ2-7 TRBV6-1 NA CASSEAALRASYEQYF TGTGCCAGCAGTGAAGCCGCCCTCCGTGCCTCCTACGAGCAGTACTTC
NA TRBJ2-7 TRBV10-1 NA CASSAEPPRGQYF TGCGCCAGCAGTGCCGAACCTCCTCGGGGGCAGTACTTC
TRBD2 TRBJ2-1 TRBV29-1 once CSERTSGRCSSYNEQFF TGCAGCGAGCGGACTAGCGGGAGGTGCAGCTCCTACAATGAGCAGTTCTTC
TRBD2 TRBJ2-3 TRBV9 NA CASSVAGGGDTQYF TGTGCCAGCAGCGTAGCGGGAGGGGGAGATACGCAGTATTTT
NA TRBJ2-7 TRBV28 NA CASSLNTHGGSGREQYF TGTGCCAGCAGTCTTAACACCCACGGAGGGTCTGGTCGCGAGCAGTACTTC
TRBD2 TRBJ2-3 TRBV7-9 NA CASSFGLAGGETQYF TGTGCCAGCAGCTTTGGACTAGCGGGAGGGGAGACGCAGTATTTT
TRBD1 TRBJ1-2 TRBV30 NA CAEIGQGGYTF TGTGCTGAGATTGGACAGGGGGGCTACACCTTC
TRBD2 TRBJ2-3 TRBV5-6 NA CASSAEAGRDTRYF TGTGCCAGCAGCGCAGAAGCGGGGAGGGATACGCGGTATTTT
TRBD1 TRBJ2-1 TRBV7-2 NA CASSPQTGDNEQFF TGTGCCAGCAGCCCACAGACAGGGGACAATGAGCAGTTCTTC
NA TRBJ2-3 TRBV19 NA CASSDPGSADTQYF TGTGCCAGTAGTGACCCGGGATCCGCAGATACGCAGTATTTT
TRBD1 TRBJ2-7 TRBV7-2 NA CASSAGQGAGYEQYF TGTGCCAGCAGCGCTGGACAGGGGGCAGGTTACGAGCAGTACTTC
TRBD1 TRBJ2-2 TRBV4-3 once CASSQIGTGETGELFF TGCGCCAGCAGCCAAATCGGGACAGGGGAAACCGGGGAGCTGTTTTTT
TRBD2 TRBJ2-5 TRBV5-4 NA CASSPQAGGRETQYF TGTGCCAGCAGCCCGCAAGCGGGGGGGCGAGAGACCCAGTACTTC
NA TRBJ2-7 TRBV5-6 few CASSRRGGSYEQYF TGTGCCAGCAGCCGTCGTGGGGGGTCCTACGAGCAGTACTTC
NA TRBJ1-2 TRBV5-1 NA CASSLSRDTYGYTF TGCGCCAGCAGCTTGTCCCGGGACACCTATGGCTACACCTTC
NA TRBJ1-3 TRBV28 NA CASSPGQISGNTIYF TGTGCCAGCAGTCCCGGACAAATATCTGGAAACACCATATATTTT
NA TRBJ1-4 TRBV30 NA CAWSSPTMAWEKLFF TGTGCCTGGAGCTCTCCGACAATGGCTTGGGAAAAACTGTTTTTT
NA TRBJ1-3 TRBV10-3 NA CAISETGTGNTIYF TGTGCCATCAGTGAGACAGGGACCGGAAACACCATATATTTT
NA TRBJ2-5 TRBV6-5 NA CASSYSSGKPETQYF TGTGCCAGCAGTTACTCTAGCGGAAAGCCAGAGACCCAGTACTTC
TRBD1 TRBJ2-1 TRBV7-2 NA CASSPDRGRNEQFF TGTGCCAGCAGCCCGGACAGGGGGCGAAATGAGCAGTTCTTC
TRBD1 TRBJ1-2 TRBV7-6 NA CASSLGQGATVGYTF TGTGCCAGCAGCTTAGGACAGGGGGCGACTGTTGGCTACACCTTC
NA TRBJ1-3 TRBV28 NA CASSTTVPGNTIYF TGTGCCAGCAGTACGACAGTGCCGGGAAACACCATATATTTT
TRBD1 TRBJ1-4 TRBV7-8 NA CASSRRQGAGEKLFF TGTGCCAGCAGCCGCAGGCAGGGGGCAGGGGAAAAACTGTTTTTT
NA TRBJ1-2 TRBV5-1 NA CASSVTENYGYTF TGCGCCAGCAGCGTGACAGAAAACTATGGCTACACCTTC
TRBD2 TRBJ2-1 TRBV30 NA CAWSFPAAGGLNEQFF TGTGCCTGGAGTTTTCCCGCGGCGGGAGGGCTTAATGAGCAGTTCTTC